Listed here are 26 T cell receptor beta chains from one sample, sequenced in a study of graft-versus-host responses after intestinal transplantation. TCRdb's copy holds only in-frame clones and misses some; the assay was immunoSEQ multiplex PCR. The data hold roughly 18,000 clones, with around 39% observed a single time. The starting material was alloreactive CD4+ T cells from a mixed lymphocyte reaction culture, obtained before intestinal transplant. The subset here: CFSE-low proliferating T cells sorted from roughly six-day pre-transplant mixed lymphocyte reaction (GvH or HvG direction). Receptor source: a human patient who received an intestinal transplant.

This clone was counted between two and nine times. CDR3 amino acids: CASSFVGGDSPNIQYF. The CDR3, as DNA: TGTGCCAGCAGTTTCGTGGGGGGGGACAGCCCAAACATTCAGTACTTC. The J gene is TRBJ2-4, the V gene TRBV6-5, with D possibly being TRBD1 or TRBD2 (7 bases each). The length of the CDR3 is 16 residues. The germline V and J ends were trimmed by 4 bases and 6 bases, with 19 bases remaining between them. Germline lookup yields CDR1 MNHEY and CDR2 SVGAGI.

This clone was seen a few times. The chain joins TRBV29-1 to TRBJ2-5; D may be TRBD1 or TRBD2 (5 bases each). V lost 4 bases and J lost 7, with 10 bases in between. CDR3 length: 11 residues. CDR1 is SQVTM, CDR2 ANQGSEA, per germline. The CDR3 bases are TGCAGCGTTGGAGGGGCCGGGACCCAGTACTTC. Translated, it gives CSVGGAGTQYF. Variable domain in full (rest from reference TRBV29-1 and TRBJ2-5): SAVISQKPSRDICQRGTSLTIQCQVDSQVTMMFWYRQQPGQSLTLIATANQGSEATYESGFVIDKFPISRPNLTFSTLTVSNMSPEDSSIYLCSVGGAGTQYFGPGTRLLVL.

The genes are TRBV9 and TRBJ2-3; 11 bases are shared with TRBD2. The CDR3 is 17 amino acids. V shed 2 bases and J 2 bases; nucleotides not matched to a gene: 7. CDR1 and CDR2 (germline): SGDLS, YYNGEE. CDR3 in amino acids: CASSVSGGARDTDTQYF. The CDR3 DNA sequence: TGTGCCAGCAGCGTTAGCGGGGGGGCCAGAGACACAGATACGCAGTATTTT.

V gene TRBV4-1 combines with J gene TRBJ1-6, with 7 positions matching TRBD1. The CDR3 runs to 15 residues. From germline, CDR1 is MGHRA and CDR2 YSYEKL. The V gene end was trimmed by 4 bases and the J gene end by 6 bases; junction bases not matched to a gene: 6. CDR3 residues: CASSPRQGRNSPLHF. The CDR3 DNA reads as TGCGCCAGCAGCCCTCGACAGGGACGTAATTCACCCCTCCACTTT.

This clone was seen more than once but under ten times. The gene calls are TRBV7-2 and TRBJ2-4, with D perhaps TRBD2 (5 bases). There are 14 residues in the CDR3. Germline V gene data show CDR1 as SGHTA and CDR2 as FQGNSA. The V and J ends lost 2 bases and 9 bases respectively, with 14 bases between them. CDR3 DNA: TGTGCCAGCAGCTTATCCGGACTCAGAGGCATTCAGTACTTC. Protein: CASSLSGLRGIQYF.

This clone was found a few times. Sequence at one end of the junction differs from germline and may be a read error. The chain uses TRBV6-1 and TRBJ2-3; 10 bases fit TRBD2. This CDR3 has 18 residues. Germline CDR1 MNHNS, CDR2 SASEGT. The CDR3 region is CASREAPPGLAGVESEYF. In nucleotides, the CDR3 is TGTGCCAGCAGAGAAGCCCCCCCCGGGCTAGCGGGGGTTGAGAGTGAGTATTTT.

The sample holds a few counts of this clone. The chain recombines TRBV7-2 with TRBJ2-1; the match to TRBD1 covers 10 bases. The ends lost 0 bases at V and 6 bases at J; junction bases unmatched: 5. The V gene's germline CDR1 is SGHTA and CDR2 FQGNSA. The CDR3 length is 16 residues. CDR3 sequence reads: CASSLARDRGSNEQFF. CDR3 in DNA: TGTGCCAGCAGCTTAGCCCGGGACAGGGGTAGCAATGAGCAGTTCTTC. Full variable domain (rest looked up from reference TRBV7-2 and TRBJ2-1): GAGVSQSPSNKVTEKGKDVELRCDPISGHTALYWYRQSLGQGLEFLIYFQGNSAPDKSGLPSDRFSAERTGGSVSTLTIQRTQQEDSAVYLCASSLARDRGSNEQFFGPGTRLTVL.

This rearrangement joins TRBV29-1 to TRBJ2-1; 11 bases are a match to TRBD2. The germline V gene encodes CDR1 SQVTM and CDR2 ANQGSEA. The CDR3 is 17 residues long. The junction had 16 bases not matched to a gene; V was cut back by 8 bases and J by 4 bases. The CDR3 protein is CSTQGSSGGAVYNEQFF. The CDR3 DNA reads as TGCAGCACCCAAGGTAGTAGCGGGGGGGCCGTATACAATGAGCAGTTCTTC.

The rearrangement joins TRBV5-4 to TRBJ2-5, with 7 bases fitting TRBD1. This CDR3 has 13 amino acids. The germline CDR1 and CDR2 sequences are SGHNT and YYREEE (reference sequence). V lost 8 bases, J lost 2 bases, and 6 bases stayed unmatched. This CDR3 is CASKRGQQETQYF. The CDR3 nucleotides are TGTGCCAGTAAAAGGGGACAGCAAGAGACCCAGTACTTC. The full variable domain, its missing parts supplied by reference TRBV5-4 and TRBJ2-5, is ETGVTQSPTHLIKTRGQQVTLRCSSQSGHNTVSWYQQALGQGPQFIFQYYREEENGRGNFPPRFSGLQFPNYSSELNVNALELDDSALYLCASKRGQQETQYFGPGTRLLVL.

The rearrangement uses TRBV6-5 and TRBJ2-5; no definite D call. The CDR3 sequence is 13 residues long. Trimming removed 5 bases at V and 7 bases at J, with 14 bases between. Germline values: CDR1 MNHEY, CDR2 SVGAGI. The CDR3 region has the DNA TGTGCCAGCAGTCAAACCCGAAGTAGGACCCAGTACTTC. Translating gives CASSQTRSRTQYF.

The chain is built from TRBV7-9 and TRBJ1-2; 8 bases are shared with TRBD1. CDR3 size: 14 residues. Germline V CDR1 and CDR2: SEHNR, FQNEAQ (reference sequence). V dropped 3 bases and J dropped 8; count of bases not matched to a gene: 8. The CDR3 loop reads CASSFGTGGMGYTF. DNA for the CDR3: TGTGCCAGCAGCTTCGGGACAGGTGGGATGGGCTACACCTTC.

In this sample, this clone turned up a few times. This sequence joins TRBV15 and TRBJ1-3; tentative D call: TRBD1 (6 bases). The CDR3 loop spans 17 amino acids. Germline values: CDR1 LNHNV, CDR2 YYDKDF (reference sequence). V shed 0 bases and J shed 0 bases, with 12 bases lying between them. The CDR3 reads CATSRDRGQFSGNTIYF. The DNA of the CDR3 is TGTGCCACCAGCAGAGATAGGGGACAATTCTCTGGAAACACCATATATTTT.

The chain combines TRBV5-4 with TRBJ2-7; maybe TRBD1 (6 bases). The CDR3 extends over 14 amino acids. Germline assignment: CDR1 SGHNT and CDR2 YYREEE (reference sequence). The V gene lost 0 bases and the J gene lost 5 bases, with 12 bases spanning the gap. In DNA form, the CDR3 reads TGTGCCAGCAGCTTGGCAGGGGCGAGGCACGAGCAGTACTTC. Amino acid sequence: CASSLAGARHEQYF.

The genes are TRBV30 and TRBJ2-2; the D gene could be TRBD1 or TRBD2 (5 bases each). The CDR3 loop spans 15 amino acids. Per germline, CDR1 GTSNPN and CDR2 SVGIG (reference sequence). With 2 bases removed from V and 12 bases from J, the gap between germline ends came to 22 bases. CDR3 sequence reads: CAWSINLGPLMKLFF. CDR3 in DNA: TGTGCCTGGAGTATCAACTTGGGACCCCTCATGAAGCTGTTTTTT.

The chain carries TRBV7-2 and TRBJ2-7; 12 nucleotides line up with TRBD2. Germline V gene lookup returns CDR1 SGHTA and CDR2 FQGNSA. The CDR3 consists of 15 residues. The V and J ends lost 4 bases and 3 bases, in that order; junction bases with no gene match: 4. The CDR3 nucleotides read TGTGCCAGCAGCTCCCTAGCGGGGGGGATCTACGAGCAGTACTTC. Protein sequence: CASSSLAGGIYEQYF.

The rearrangement uses TRBV2 and TRBJ1-5, with a tentative D call TRBD1 (6 bases). Per the germline V gene, CDR1 is SNHLY and CDR2 is FYNNEI. The ends were cut back, 4 bases at V and 5 bases at J, with 12 bases in the middle. The CDR3 length is 14 residues. CDR3 bases: TGTGCCAGCAGTGTGGACAGTACTCATCAGCCCCAGCATTTT. Protein: CASSVDSTHQPQHF.

The chain is built from TRBV30 and TRBJ1-2; D is undetermined. V lost 1 base to trimming and J lost 4 bases, with 10 bases between them. The length of the CDR3 is 13 residues. The germline gives CDR1 GTSNPN, CDR2 SVGIG (reference sequence). CDR3 sequence: CAWSDGGIYGYTF. CDR3 DNA sequence: TGTGCCTGGAGTGACGGCGGCATCTATGGCTACACCTTC.

This clone has only a few counts. This chain joins TRBV4-2 and TRBJ2-1, with D maybe TRBD1 (5 bases). V was clipped by 4 bases and J by 2 bases, with 24 bases between them. This CDR3 contains 19 residues. CDR1 LGHNA and CDR2 YNFKEQ come from the germline V gene. Here the CDR3 DNA reads TGTGCCAGCAGCCTTCGTTACGCAACAGGACGGATTACCTACAATGAGCAGTTCTTC. Translated: CASSLRYATGRITYNEQFF.

The sample holds a few counts of this clone. This chain links TRBV6-1 with TRBJ2-3; 7 bases agree with TRBD1. With V trimmed by 0 bases and J by 5 bases, 11 bases remained unmatched. The CDR3 runs 17 residues. Germline V gives CDR1 MNHNS, CDR2 SASEGT. Written as DNA, the CDR3 is TGTGCCAGCAGTGAAGCAAGGGGGCTCAGGGGTAGAGATACGCAGTATTTT. Translating it yields CASSEARGLRGRDTQYF.

J is TRBJ1-6 and V is TRBV15, with unresolved D. Per germline, CDR1 LNHNV and CDR2 YYDKDF (reference sequence). CDR3 length: 14 residues. Trimming shortened V by 0 bases and J by 8 bases, and 8 bases separated the two germline ends. This CDR3 reads CATSRDPPYSPLHF. The CDR3, as DNA: TGTGCCACCAGCAGAGATCCCCCTTATTCACCCCTCCACTTT.

By proportion, this clone is medium-sized. V usage is TRBV6-5 and J usage is TRBJ1-2, with 10 bases fitting TRBD1. Germline V gene lookup returns CDR1 MNHEY and CDR2 SVGAGI. This CDR3 is built from 13 residues. J gave up 8 bases and V 4 bases, and 4 bases lay outside the gene matches. The CDR3 loop is CASSWGTGVGYTF. DNA of the CDR3: TGTGCCAGCAGTTGGGGGACAGGGGTAGGCTACACCTTC.

The V gene is TRBV6-4, the J gene TRBJ1-6; D is undetermined. CDR3 length: 14 amino acids. Germline CDR1 is MRHNA and CDR2 is SNTAGT. V gave up 4 bases and J gave up 9 bases, with 13 bases separating them. CDR3 in DNA: TGTGCCAGCAGTGTCCGCTCTTTTGGTTCACCCCTCCACTTT. Translated, it gives CASSVRSFGSPLHF.

In this sample, this clone turned up a few times. The V call is TRBV11-3, the J call TRBJ2-7; 7 bases are a match to TRBD1. J was trimmed by 4 bases and V by 8 bases; bases with no gene match: 5. The CDR3 length is 12 residues. Germline V gene data show CDR1 as SGHNT and CDR2 as YENEEA. For the CDR3, the DNA is TGTGCCAGCGAGGGCAGGGGGTACGAGCAGTACTTC. Translating gives CASEGRGYEQYF.

This clone was counted between two and nine times. This chain connects TRBV2 to TRBJ2-7, with a tentative D call TRBD1 (5 bases). Germline V gives CDR1 SNHLY, CDR2 FYNNEI. Trimming removed 2 bases at V and 4 bases at J, with 9 bases between. The CDR3 covers 13 residues. CDR3 sequence: CASSEQGPYEQYF. The CDR3 DNA reads as TGTGCCAGCAGTGAACAGGGTCCGTACGAGCAGTACTTC.

The V and J genes are TRBV11-3 and TRBJ1-4; D remains unclear. The germline V gene has CDR1 SGHNT and CDR2 YENEEA. The CDR3 has 15 residues. The V end lost 5 bases, the J end lost 7 bases, and 17 bases lay between the germline ends. CDR3 amino acids: CASSPRPSWSEKLFF. The DNA of the CDR3 is TGTGCCAGCAGCCCTCGTCCCAGTTGGAGTGAAAAACTGTTTTTT.

This clone has a handful of counts. The chain combines TRBV18 with TRBJ1-3; the D is unclear. CDR3 length: 12 amino acids. Germline V gene data show CDR1 as KGHSH and CDR2 as LQKENI. V lost 6 bases to trimming and J lost 4 bases, with 7 bases between them. The CDR3 protein is CASSPRGNTIYF. The CDR3 coding sequence is TGTGCCAGCTCCCCAAGGGGAAACACCATATATTTT.